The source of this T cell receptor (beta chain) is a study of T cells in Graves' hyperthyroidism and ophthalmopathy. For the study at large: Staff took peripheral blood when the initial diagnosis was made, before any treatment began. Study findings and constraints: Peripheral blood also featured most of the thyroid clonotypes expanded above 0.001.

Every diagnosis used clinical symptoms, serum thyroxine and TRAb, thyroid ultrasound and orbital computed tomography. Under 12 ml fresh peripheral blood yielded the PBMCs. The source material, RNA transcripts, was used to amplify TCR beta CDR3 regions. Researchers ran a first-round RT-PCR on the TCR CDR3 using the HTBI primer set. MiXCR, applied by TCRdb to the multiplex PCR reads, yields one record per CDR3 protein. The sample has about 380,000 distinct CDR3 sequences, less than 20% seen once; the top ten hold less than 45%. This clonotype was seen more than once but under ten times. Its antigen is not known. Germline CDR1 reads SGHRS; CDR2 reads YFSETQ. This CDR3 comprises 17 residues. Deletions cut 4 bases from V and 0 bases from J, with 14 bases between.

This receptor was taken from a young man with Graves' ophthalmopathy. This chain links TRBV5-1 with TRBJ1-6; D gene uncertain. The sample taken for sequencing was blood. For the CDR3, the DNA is TGCGCCAGCAGCCCGGGCGGGCTGATCTCCTATAATTCACCCCTCCACTTT. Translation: CASSPGGLISYNSPLHF.